The present entry profiles one T cell receptor beta chain with its context. This sample is drawn from a study of blood T cell repertoires in COVID-19. Study details: Sources were T cells, B-cell-depleted T cells, or PBMCs; the material itself was cDNA or gDNA.

The CDR3 covers 14 residues. After removal of 4 bases from V and 4 bases from J, the junction contained 7 bases not matched to a gene. In germline, CDR1 is SQVTM, CDR2 ANQGSEA. Profiling relied on immunoSEQ multiplex PCR, and the TCRdb table lists in-frame clones only, not all of them. This sample has approximately 210,000 clones, with approximately 91% found just once. Sequencing input: peripheral blood. This sequence joins TRBV29-1 and TRBJ1-1, with 9 bases lining up with TRBD1. This TCR was recovered from a woman between 40 and 55 years old who had recovered from COVID-19. For the CDR3, the DNA is TGCAGCGTTGCATCGACAGGGGGTAGCACTGAAGCTTTCTTT. Translation: CSVASTGGSTEAFF. Combining the CDR3 with reference TRBV29-1 and TRBJ1-1 gives the whole variable domain SAVISQKPSRDICQRGTSLTIQCQVDSQVTMMFWYRQQPGQSLTLIATANQGSEATYESGFVIDKFPISRPNLTFSTLTVSNMSPEDSSIYLCSVASTGGSTEAFFGQGTRLTVV.